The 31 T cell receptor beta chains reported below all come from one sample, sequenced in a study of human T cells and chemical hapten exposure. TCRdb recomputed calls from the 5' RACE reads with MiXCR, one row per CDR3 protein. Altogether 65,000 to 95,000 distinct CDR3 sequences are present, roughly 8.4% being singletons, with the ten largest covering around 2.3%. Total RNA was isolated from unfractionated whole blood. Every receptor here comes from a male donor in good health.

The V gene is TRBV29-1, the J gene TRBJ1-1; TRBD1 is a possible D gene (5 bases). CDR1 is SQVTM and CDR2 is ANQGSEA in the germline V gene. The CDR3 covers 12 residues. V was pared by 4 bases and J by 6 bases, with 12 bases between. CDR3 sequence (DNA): TGCAGCGTTGTCCGGCGAGGGGCTGAAGCTTTCTTT. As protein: CSVVRRGAEAFF.

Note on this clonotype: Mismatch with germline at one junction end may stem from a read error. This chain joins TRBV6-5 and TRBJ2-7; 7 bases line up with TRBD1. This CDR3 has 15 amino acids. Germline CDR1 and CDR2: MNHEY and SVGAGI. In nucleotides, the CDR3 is TGTGCCAGCAGTAACTCTGGAAGGGGGCCCTACGAGCAGTACTTC. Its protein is CASSNSGRGPYEQYF.

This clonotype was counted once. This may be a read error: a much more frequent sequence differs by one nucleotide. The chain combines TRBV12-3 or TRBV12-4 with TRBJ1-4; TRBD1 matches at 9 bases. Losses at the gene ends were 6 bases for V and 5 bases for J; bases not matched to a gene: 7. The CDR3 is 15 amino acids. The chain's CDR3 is CASRRTGVGNEKLFF. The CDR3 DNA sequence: TGTGCCAGCAGGCGGACAGGGGTGGGGAATGAAAAACTGTTTTTT.

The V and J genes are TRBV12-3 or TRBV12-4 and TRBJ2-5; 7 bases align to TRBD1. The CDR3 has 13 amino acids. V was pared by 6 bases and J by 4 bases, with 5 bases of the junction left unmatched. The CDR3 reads CASRPGTVETQYF. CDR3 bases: TGTGCCAGCAGACCAGGGACAGTAGAGACCCAGTACTTC.

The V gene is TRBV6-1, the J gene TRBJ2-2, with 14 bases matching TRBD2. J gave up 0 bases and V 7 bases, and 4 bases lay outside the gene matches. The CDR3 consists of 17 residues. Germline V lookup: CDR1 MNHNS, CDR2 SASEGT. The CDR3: CASTGTSGGANTGELFF. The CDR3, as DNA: TGTGCCAGCACTGGGACTAGCGGGGGCGCGAACACCGGGGAGCTGTTTTTT.

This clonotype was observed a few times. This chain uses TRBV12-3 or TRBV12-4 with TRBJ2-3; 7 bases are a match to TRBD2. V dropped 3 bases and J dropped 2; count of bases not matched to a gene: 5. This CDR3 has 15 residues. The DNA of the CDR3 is TGTGCCAGCAGTTTTCGAGCGGGGCTCACAGATACGCAGTATTTT. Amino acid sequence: CASSFRAGLTDTQYF.

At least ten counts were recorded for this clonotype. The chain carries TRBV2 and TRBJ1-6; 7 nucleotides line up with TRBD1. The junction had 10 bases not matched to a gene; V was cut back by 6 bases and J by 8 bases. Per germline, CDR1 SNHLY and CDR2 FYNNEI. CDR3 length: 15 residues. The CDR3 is CASRGQIFEYSPLHF. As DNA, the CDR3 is TGTGCCAGCAGGGGACAGATTTTCGAATATTCACCCCTCCACTTT.

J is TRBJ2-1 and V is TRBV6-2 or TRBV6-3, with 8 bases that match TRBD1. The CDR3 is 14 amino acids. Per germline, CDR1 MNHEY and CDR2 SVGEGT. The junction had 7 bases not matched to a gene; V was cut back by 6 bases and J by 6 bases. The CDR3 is CASSPGDRTNEQFF. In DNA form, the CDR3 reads TGTGCCAGCAGCCCCGGGGACAGGACCAATGAGCAGTTCTTC.

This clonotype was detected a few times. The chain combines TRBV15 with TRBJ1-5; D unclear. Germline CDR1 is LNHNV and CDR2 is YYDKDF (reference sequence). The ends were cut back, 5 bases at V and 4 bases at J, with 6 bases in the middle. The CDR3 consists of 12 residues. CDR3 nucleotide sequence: TGTGCCACCAGCGGTATTAATCAGCCCCAGCATTTT. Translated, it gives CATSGINQPQHF.

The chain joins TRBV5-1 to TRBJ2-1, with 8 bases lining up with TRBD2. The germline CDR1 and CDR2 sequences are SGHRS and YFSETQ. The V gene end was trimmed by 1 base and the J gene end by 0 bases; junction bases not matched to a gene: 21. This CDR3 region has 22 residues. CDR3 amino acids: CASSLLPSSVAGGVTSYNEQFF. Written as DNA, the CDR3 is TGCGCCAGCAGCTTGTTGCCGTCATCAGTGGCGGGAGGTGTTACCTCCTACAATGAGCAGTTCTTC. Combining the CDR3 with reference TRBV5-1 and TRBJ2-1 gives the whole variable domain KAGVTQTPRYLIKTRGQQVTLSCSPISGHRSVSWYQQTPGQGLQFLFEYFSETQRNKGNFPGRFSGRQFSNSRSEMNVSTLELGDSALYLCASSLLPSSVAGGVTSYNEQFFGPGTRLTVL.

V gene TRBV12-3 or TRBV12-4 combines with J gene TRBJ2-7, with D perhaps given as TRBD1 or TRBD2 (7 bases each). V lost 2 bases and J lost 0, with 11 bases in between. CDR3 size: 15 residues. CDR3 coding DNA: TGTGCCAGCAGTTTACAGGGGGGGAACTCCTACGAGCAGTACTTC. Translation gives CASSLQGGNSYEQYF.

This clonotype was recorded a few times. Here the CDR3 reads CASSQDVLEKLFF. CDR3 nucleotide sequence: TGTGCCAGCAGCCAAGATGTCTTAGAAAAACTGTTTTTT. V gene TRBV3-1 combines with J gene TRBJ1-4, with unresolved D. The CDR3 runs 13 residues. V was clipped by 0 bases and J by 8 bases, with 7 bases between them. CDR1 and CDR2 from the germline V gene are LGHDT and YNNKEL (reference sequence).

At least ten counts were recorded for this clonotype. The CDR3 DNA sequence: TGTGCCAGCAGCTTGGCGGAGTCCCAGTTCTTC. Protein sequence: CASSLAESQFF. The genes are TRBV5-5 and TRBJ2-1, with D unclear. Germline lookup yields CDR1 SGHKS and CDR2 YYEKEE (reference sequence). V gave up 0 bases and J gave up 13 bases, with 8 bases separating them. CDR3 length: 11 residues.

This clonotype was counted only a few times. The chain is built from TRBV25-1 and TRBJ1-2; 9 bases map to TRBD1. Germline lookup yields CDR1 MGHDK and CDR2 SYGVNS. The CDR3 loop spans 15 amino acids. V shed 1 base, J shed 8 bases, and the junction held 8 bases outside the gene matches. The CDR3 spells CASSESGQGSGGYTF. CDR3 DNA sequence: TGTGCCAGCAGTGAATCGGGACAGGGATCGGGCGGCTACACCTTC.

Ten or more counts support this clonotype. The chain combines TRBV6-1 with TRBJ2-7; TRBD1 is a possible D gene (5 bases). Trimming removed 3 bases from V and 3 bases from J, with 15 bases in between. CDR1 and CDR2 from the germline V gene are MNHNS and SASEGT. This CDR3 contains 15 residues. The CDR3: CASSEFQGPSYEQYF. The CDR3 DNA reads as TGTGCCAGCAGTGAGTTCCAGGGTCCTAGCTACGAGCAGTACTTC.

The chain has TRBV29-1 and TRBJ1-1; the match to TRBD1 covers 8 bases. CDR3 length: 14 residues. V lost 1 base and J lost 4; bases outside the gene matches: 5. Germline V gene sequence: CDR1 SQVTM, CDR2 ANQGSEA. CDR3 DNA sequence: TGCAGCGTTGAAGGGACAGGGTATGGCACTGAAGCTTTCTTT. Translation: CSVEGTGYGTEAFF.

The DNA for the CDR3 is TGTGCCAGCTGGGGCCCCCTCCAGATCCGTGAAGCTTTCTTT. Amino acid sequence: CASWGPLQIREAFF. The chain uses TRBV6-1 and TRBJ1-1; the D gene is possibly TRBD1 (5 bases). The CDR3 has 14 residues. The V end was cut by 8 bases, the J end by 7 bases, with 20 bases between. Per the germline V gene, CDR1 is MNHNS and CDR2 is SASEGT.

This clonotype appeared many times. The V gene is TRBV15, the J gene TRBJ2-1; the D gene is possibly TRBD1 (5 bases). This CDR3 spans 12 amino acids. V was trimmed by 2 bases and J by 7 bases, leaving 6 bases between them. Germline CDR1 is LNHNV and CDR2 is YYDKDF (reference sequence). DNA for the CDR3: TGTGCCACCAGCAGACAGGGAAATGAGCAGTTCTTC. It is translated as CATSRQGNEQFF.

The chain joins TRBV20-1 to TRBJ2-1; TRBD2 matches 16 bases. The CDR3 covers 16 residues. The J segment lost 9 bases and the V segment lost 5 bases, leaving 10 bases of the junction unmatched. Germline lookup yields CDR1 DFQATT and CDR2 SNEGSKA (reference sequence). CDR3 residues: CSAGSGLAGGRGEQFF. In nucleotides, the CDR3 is TGCAGTGCTGGGTCGGGACTAGCGGGGGGGAGGGGTGAGCAGTTCTTC.

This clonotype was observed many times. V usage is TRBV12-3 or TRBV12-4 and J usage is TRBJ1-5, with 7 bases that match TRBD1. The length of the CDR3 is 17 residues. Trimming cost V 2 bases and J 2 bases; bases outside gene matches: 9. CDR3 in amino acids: CASSLPTGAVGNQPQHF. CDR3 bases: TGTGCCAGCAGTTTACCCACAGGGGCGGTGGGCAATCAGCCCCAGCATTTT.

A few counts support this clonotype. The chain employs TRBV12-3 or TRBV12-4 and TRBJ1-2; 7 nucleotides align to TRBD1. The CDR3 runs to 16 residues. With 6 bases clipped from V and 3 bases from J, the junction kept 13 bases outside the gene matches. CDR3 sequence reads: CASSLGTVASHYGYTF. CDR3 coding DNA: TGTGCCAGCAGCCTAGGGACAGTCGCGTCTCACTATGGCTACACCTTC.

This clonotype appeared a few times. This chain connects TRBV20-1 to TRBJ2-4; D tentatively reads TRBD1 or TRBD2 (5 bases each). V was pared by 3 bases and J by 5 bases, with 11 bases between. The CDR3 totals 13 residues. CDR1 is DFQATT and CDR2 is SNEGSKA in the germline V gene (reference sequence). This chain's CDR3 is CSARGLEENIQYF. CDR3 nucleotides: TGCAGTGCTAGGGGGCTGGAGGAAAACATTCAGTACTTC.

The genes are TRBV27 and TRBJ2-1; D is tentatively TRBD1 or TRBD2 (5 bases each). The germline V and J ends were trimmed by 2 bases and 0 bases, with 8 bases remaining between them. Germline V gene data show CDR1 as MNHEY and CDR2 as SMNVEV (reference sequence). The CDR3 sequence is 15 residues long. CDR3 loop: CASSLEGISYNEQFF. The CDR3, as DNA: TGTGCCAGCAGTTTAGAGGGGATCTCCTACAATGAGCAGTTCTTC.

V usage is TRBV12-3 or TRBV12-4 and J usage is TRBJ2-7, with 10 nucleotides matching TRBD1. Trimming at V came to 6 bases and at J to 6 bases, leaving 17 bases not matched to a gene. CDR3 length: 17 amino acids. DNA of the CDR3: TGTGCCAGCAGCCTAGAGGGTTCGGGGACAGGGGTGTCCGAGCAGTACTTC. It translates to CASSLEGSGTGVSEQYF.

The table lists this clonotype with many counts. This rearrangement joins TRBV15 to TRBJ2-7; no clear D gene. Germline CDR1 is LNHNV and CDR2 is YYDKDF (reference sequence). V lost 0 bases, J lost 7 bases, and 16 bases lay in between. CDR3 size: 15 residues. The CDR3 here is CATSRERPQLGEQYF. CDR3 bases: TGTGCCACCAGCAGAGAAAGGCCTCAACTTGGGGAGCAGTACTTC.

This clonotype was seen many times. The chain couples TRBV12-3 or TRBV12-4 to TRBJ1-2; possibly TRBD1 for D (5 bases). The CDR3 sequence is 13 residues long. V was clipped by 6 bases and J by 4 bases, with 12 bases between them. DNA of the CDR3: TGTGCCAGCAGCCCGGGACGACTCTATGGCTACACCTTC. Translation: CASSPGRLYGYTF.

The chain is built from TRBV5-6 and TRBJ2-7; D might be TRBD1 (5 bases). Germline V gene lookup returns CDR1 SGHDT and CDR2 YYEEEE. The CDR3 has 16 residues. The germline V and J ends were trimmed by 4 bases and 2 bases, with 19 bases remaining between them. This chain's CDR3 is CASSHYRLDTTYEQYF. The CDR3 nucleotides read TGTGCCAGCAGCCATTACAGGCTGGACACAACCTACGAGCAGTACTTC. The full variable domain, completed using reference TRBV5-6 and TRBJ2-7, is DAGVTQSPTHLIKTRGQQVTLRCSPKSGHDTVSWYQQALGQGPQFIFQYYEEEERQRGNFPDRFSGHQFPNYSSELNVNALLLGDSALYLCASSHYRLDTTYEQYFGPGTRLTVT.

CDR3 sequence (DNA): TGCGCCAGCAGCTTGGCCGGGACAGGACTGAACACTGAAGCTTTCTTT. It encodes CASSLAGTGLNTEAFF. V and J are TRBV5-1 and TRBJ1-1, with 8 positions matching TRBD1. The germline V gene has CDR1 SGHRS and CDR2 YFSETQ. V dropped 0 bases and J dropped 0; count of bases not matched to a gene: 4. The CDR3 has 16 amino acids.

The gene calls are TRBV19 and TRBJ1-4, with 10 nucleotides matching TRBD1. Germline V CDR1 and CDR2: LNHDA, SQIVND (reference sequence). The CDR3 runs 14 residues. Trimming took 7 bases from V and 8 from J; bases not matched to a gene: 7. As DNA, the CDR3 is TGTGCCAGTAAATGGGACAGGGGTGAAGAAAAACTGTTTTTT. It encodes CASKWDRGEEKLFF.

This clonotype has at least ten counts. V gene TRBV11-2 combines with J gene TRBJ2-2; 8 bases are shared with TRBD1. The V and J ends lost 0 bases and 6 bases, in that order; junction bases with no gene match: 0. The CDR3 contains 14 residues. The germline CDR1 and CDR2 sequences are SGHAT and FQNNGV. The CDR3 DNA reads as TGTGCCAGCAGCTTAGACAGGGGGCCCGGGGAGCTGTTTTTT. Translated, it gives CASSLDRGPGELFF.

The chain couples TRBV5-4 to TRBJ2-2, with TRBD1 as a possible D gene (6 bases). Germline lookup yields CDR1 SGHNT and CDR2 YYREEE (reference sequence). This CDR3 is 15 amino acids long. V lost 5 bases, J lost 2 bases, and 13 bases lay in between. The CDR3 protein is CASRRTVPNTGELFF. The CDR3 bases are TGTGCCAGCAGACGGACAGTCCCAAACACCGGGGAGCTGTTTTTT.